The 7 T cell receptor beta chains presented below share a single source sample, sequenced in a study of blood T cell repertoires in COVID-19. Method: immunoSEQ multiplex PCR; TCRdb's copy keeps in-frame clones and lacks some. The data show about 73,000 clones, around 77% seen once. Sequenced: peripheral blood. The receptors shown here come from a man aged 65-85 years with COVID-19, enrolled during active disease.

This clone was seen a single time. The CDR3 loop reads CASSPQAGTPGGYTF. The DNA of the CDR3 is TGTGCCAGCAGCCCACAAGCCGGGACTCCCGGCGGCTACACCTTC. The chain uses TRBV7-3 and TRBJ1-2; maybe TRBD1 (5 bases). CDR3 length equals 15 residues. Trimming took 5 bases from V and 8 from J, leaving 21 bases between them. Germline-derived CDR1 and CDR2 are SGHTA and FQGTGA.

CDR3 in DNA: TGTGCCAGCAGTTTATCGGAGGGGGCAATGAGGGCTTTCTTT. Its translation is CASSLSEGAMRAFF. This sequence joins TRBV27 and TRBJ1-1; 7 bases line up with TRBD1. CDR3 size: 14 residues. Looked up from germline, CDR1 is MNHEY and CDR2 is SMNVEV (reference sequence). With 0 bases clipped from V and 11 bases from J, the junction kept 9 bases outside the gene matches.

The chain recombines TRBV4-3 with TRBJ1-2, with TRBD1 as a possible D gene (6 bases). The V gene lost 0 bases and the J gene lost 6 bases, with 20 bases spanning the gap. Germline loops: CDR1 LGHNA, CDR2 YSLEER. The CDR3 runs to 17 residues. DNA of the CDR3: TGCGCCAGCAGCCAAGATCATCTGGGCAGGGGTTCTGATGGCTACACCTTC. As protein: CASSQDHLGRGSDGYTF.

V usage is TRBV6-6 and J usage is TRBJ1-5; D unresolved. Trimming shortened V by 4 bases and J by 2 bases, and 15 bases separated the two germline ends. The CDR3 covers 16 residues. Germline CDR1 and CDR2: MNHNY and SVGAGI (reference sequence). CDR3 DNA: TGTGCCAGCAGTTCTGTTGGGCTTCTTGGCAATCAGCCCCAGCATTTT. Translation: CASSSVGLLGNQPQHF.

This chain's CDR3 is CASSLGGTASGANVLTF. The CDR3 DNA reads as TGCGCCAGCAGCTTGGGGGGGACAGCCTCTGGGGCCAACGTCCTGACTTTC. The chain has TRBV5-1 and TRBJ2-6, with TRBD1 matching over 7 bases. Trimming removed 0 bases from V and 0 bases from J; junction bases left unmatched: 3. Germline V gene sequence: CDR1 SGHRS, CDR2 YFSETQ. The CDR3 loop spans 17 amino acids.

The CDR3 DNA reads as TGTGCCAGCAGTCGACAATTCTCTGGAAACACCATATATTTT. Translating gives CASSRQFSGNTIYF. J is TRBJ1-3 and V is TRBV6-5; D is uncertain. The V gene lost 5 bases and the J gene lost 0 bases, with 8 bases spanning the gap. The CDR3 spans 14 residues. CDR1 MNHEY and CDR2 SVGAGI come from the germline V gene.

J is TRBJ2-2 and V is TRBV24-1; a possible D gene is TRBD2 (5 bases). The V gene lost 7 bases and the J gene lost 2 bases, with 10 bases spanning the gap. The CDR3 covers 14 residues. Germline V gene lookup returns CDR1 KGHDR and CDR2 SFDVKD. The CDR3, as DNA: TGTGCCACCAGCGGACTGCTAAACACCGGGGAGCTGTTTTTT. It codes for CATSGLLNTGELFF.